The 5 T cell receptor beta chains in this list originate from one sample, sequenced in a study of naive and memory T cell subsets. Two oligonucleotides, mixed equimolar, formed the beta constant-region primer covering TRBC1 and TRBC2. Ligated cDNA was amplified by four rounds of PCR with nested alpha and beta constant-region primers and SP2. TCRdb used MiXCR to reprocess the UMI-ligation and nested PCR reads, holding one entry per CDR3 protein. Of around 140,000 distinct CDR3 sequences listed, roughly 23% are singletons. Findings of the study overall: A few larger clonotypes appeared in naive repertoires, especially CD8, possibly memory cells re-expressing CD45RA.

These receptors have no known antigen. Sequencing was performed on naive CD4+ T cells from blood. These TCRs come from a human donor in good health.

The gene calls are TRBV20-1 and TRBJ2-4; weak D call: TRBD1 (6 bases). In germline, CDR1 is DFQATT, CDR2 SNEGSKA (reference sequence). The V end was cut by 0 bases, the J end by 1 base, with 22 bases between. This CDR3 contains 19 residues. In DNA form, the CDR3 reads TGCAGTGCTAGAGATTACGGCAGGGGAGAAGTGGGGGCCAAAAACATTCAGTACTTC. As protein: CSARDYGRGEVGAKNIQYF.

The V gene is TRBV12-3 or TRBV12-4, the J gene TRBJ2-7; possibly TRBD1 for D (5 bases). This CDR3 is 12 amino acids long. V lost 6 bases and J 5 bases, leaving 11 bases between the germline ends. The CDR3 reads CASRGQGHEQYF. The CDR3 DNA reads as TGTGCCAGCAGGGGGCAGGGTCACGAGCAGTACTTC.

This clonotype was counted only a few times. The chain's CDR3 is CSAHTDTQYF. CDR3 nucleotide sequence: TGCAGTGCGCACACAGATACGCAGTATTTT. The chain has TRBV20-1 and TRBJ2-3, with D uncertain. V lost 6 bases and J lost 2, with 3 bases in between. The CDR3 sequence is 10 residues long. Germline CDR1 reads DFQATT; CDR2 reads SNEGSKA (reference sequence).

In this sample, this clonotype turned up a few times. The chain links TRBV20-1 to TRBJ2-2, with a weak D call TRBD1 (6 bases). Trimming stripped 2 bases from V and 0 bases from J, with 19 bases between. In germline, CDR1 is DFQATT, CDR2 SNEGSKA (reference sequence). This CDR3 is 18 amino acids long. As DNA, the CDR3 is TGCAGTGCTAGAAACCGGGACAAGGGGACCGCGAACACCGGGGAGCTGTTTTTT. It specifies CSARNRDKGTANTGELFF.

This clonotype was detected a few times. The rearrangement links TRBV6-5 to TRBJ1-2; TRBD1 agrees at 7 bases. The CDR3 length is 13 residues. Looked up from germline, CDR1 is MNHEY and CDR2 is SVGAGI. Trimming took 6 bases from V and 2 from J; bases not matched to a gene: 3. The CDR3 loop reads CASRTGLNYGYTF. The CDR3 DNA reads TGTGCCAGCAGGACAGGGTTAAACTATGGCTACACCTTC.